This TCR beta chain was profiled in a study of OX40 agonist ivuxolimab in advanced cancers. With regard to the full study: The costimulatory receptor OX40 (CD134) was targeted by ivuxolimab, a fully human IgG2 agonistic monoclonal antibody. Of the roughly 50 dose-escalation patients, hepatocellular carcinoma was present in about 20, melanoma in roughly 15, renal cell carcinoma in 9 and head and neck cancer in 9. Prior anti-PD-1, anti-PD-L1 or anti-CTLA-4 therapy was permitted, and approximately 40% of dose-escalation patients had received checkpoint inhibitors. Partial responses occurred in three dose-escalation patients, of whom one had hepatocellular carcinoma and two had cutaneous melanoma. Intravenous ivuxolimab was administered to patients every 2 weeks at six dose levels: 0.01, 0.1, 0.3, 1.5, 3 and 10 mg/kg. The dose-escalation cohort was around 84% male with a mean age of about 60 years, ranging from about 23 to 85. The paper covers the monotherapy dose-escalation part of the phase I ivuxolimab trial, which included N = 52 patients. The point of sequencing TCRbeta in the periphery was to test whether ivuxolimab changed TCR sequence diversity and drove clonal T-cell expansion.

For sequencing of the TCRbeta CDR3 region, genomic DNA was extracted from the sorted cells. The immunoSEQ Assay was used for sequencing of TCRbeta CDR3 regions. Sourced from immuneACCESS, this table was stored by TCRdb with only in-frame sequences that have V and J called. A share of the clones is absent; for the studies checked, an unresolved V gene accounts for under half, and the remainder has no known explanation. This sample gives 60,000 to 75,000 clones in total; around 83% of them show up just once. Over 1.1% of the sample is held by the ten biggest clonotypes. Details on this clone: Its antigen remains unidentified. No much larger clone exists at a distance of one base, and base qualities are not known.

Patients with autoimmune disease history or receiving systemic immunosuppression were excluded from the trial. Peripheral blood for TCR sequencing was collected from all dose cohorts at baseline, on cycle 4 day 1, and on cycle 7 day 1. The samples were taken from a phase I, first-in-human, multicenter, open-label dose-escalation trial of ivuxolimab. Adults with locally advanced or metastatic melanoma, renal cell carcinoma, hepatocellular carcinoma or head and neck squamous cell carcinoma were enrolled in the trial. Before TCR sequencing, CD4+ T cells and CD8+ T cells were sorted from peripheral blood as separate populations. From the cysteine through the phenylalanine, the CDR3 covers 15 amino acids. This entry keeps only the CDR3 DNA: 45 bases, framed from base 1. The germline V gene (reference sequence) specifies MNHEY as CDR1 and SMNVEV as CDR2. Trimming takes 6 bases off V and 6 bases off J; junction bases not matched to a gene: 12.

Results and caveats for the whole study, not just this receptor: In the 0.1-3.0 mg/kg groups, partial responders were among the patients with the lowest normalized peripheral clonal expansion, particularly in CD8+ T cells. At doses of 0.1 to 3.0 mg/kg, clonal expansion of both CD4+ and CD8+ T cells in blood was seen between baseline and week 6. After ivuxolimab, expanded clones were on average more numerous among CD8+ T cells than among CD4+ T cells. Low levels of normalized T-cell clonal expansion were also seen in some patients who did not respond. The antigen specificity of the peripheral T cells that underwent clonal expansion was not determined.

The sequence was obtained from an adult with an advanced solid tumor such as melanoma, head and neck, liver or kidney cancer. The rearranged chain carries TRBV27 and TRBJ1-2, with 8 middle bases fitting TRBD1. Sequencing was performed on CD4+ or CD8+ T cells sorted from blood, taken in a trial of the OX40 agonist ivuxolimab. The sequenced DNA: TGTGCCAGCAGCCGTAGGGGCAGGGGGCCCGATGGCTACACCTTC. Its translation reads: CASSRRGRGPDGYTF.